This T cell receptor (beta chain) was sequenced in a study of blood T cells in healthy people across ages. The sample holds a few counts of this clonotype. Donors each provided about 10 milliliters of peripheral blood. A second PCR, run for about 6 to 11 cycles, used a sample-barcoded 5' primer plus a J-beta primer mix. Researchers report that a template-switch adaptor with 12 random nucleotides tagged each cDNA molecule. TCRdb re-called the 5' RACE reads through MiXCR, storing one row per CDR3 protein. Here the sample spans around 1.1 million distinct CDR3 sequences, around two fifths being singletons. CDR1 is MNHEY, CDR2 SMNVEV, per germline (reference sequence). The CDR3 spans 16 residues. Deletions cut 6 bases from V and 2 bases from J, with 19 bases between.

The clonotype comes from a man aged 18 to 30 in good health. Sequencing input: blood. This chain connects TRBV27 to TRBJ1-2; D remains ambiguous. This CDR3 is CASSPSRDGRNYGYTF. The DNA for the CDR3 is TGTGCCAGCAGCCCCTCACGTGATGGGCGGAACTATGGCTACACCTTC.